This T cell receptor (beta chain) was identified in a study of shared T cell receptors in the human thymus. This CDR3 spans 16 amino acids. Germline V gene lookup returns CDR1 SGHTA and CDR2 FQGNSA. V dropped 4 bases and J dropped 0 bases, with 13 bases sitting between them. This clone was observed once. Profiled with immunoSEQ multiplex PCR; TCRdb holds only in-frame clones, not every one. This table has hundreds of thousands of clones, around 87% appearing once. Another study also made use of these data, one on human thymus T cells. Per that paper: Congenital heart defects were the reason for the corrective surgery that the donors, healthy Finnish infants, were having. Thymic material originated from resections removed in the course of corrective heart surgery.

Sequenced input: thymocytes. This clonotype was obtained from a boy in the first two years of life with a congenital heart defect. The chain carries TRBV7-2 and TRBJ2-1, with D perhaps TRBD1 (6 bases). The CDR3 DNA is TGTGCCAGCAGCTACCCCGACAGGACCTCCTACAATGAGCAGTTCTTC. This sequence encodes CASSYPDRTSYNEQFF.